This T cell receptor beta chain derives from a study of shared clonotypes between healthy human individuals. CD45RO-negative, CCR7-selected cells formed the naive CD8 fraction, which excluded terminally differentiated effector memory CD45RA+ cells. Of note for this clone: The antigen remains undetermined.

Study-wide points: Around 5.4% of naive CD4 clonotypes were common to a few donors. Larger richness was generally estimated for naive than memory subsets.

Sequencing was performed with immunoSEQ multiplex PCR; in TCRdb, only in-frame clones are kept and a portion is missing. The table shows millions of clones, with about 95% occurring only once. Sequencing used naive CD8+ T cells sorted from blood. This TCR was recovered from a man aged 18 to 30 in good health.

CDR3 in DNA: TGTGCCAGTAGTATACCGGCTTTAGATACGCAGTATTTT. This translates into CASSIPALDTQYF. This chain uses TRBV19 with TRBJ2-3; D call uncertain. Trimming pared 2 bases from V and 5 bases from J, leaving 8 bases between. The CDR3 has 13 residues. Germline V gene data show CDR1 as LNHDA and CDR2 as SQIVND (reference sequence).